These T cell receptor beta chains were read from a single sample in a study of early T cells in non-severe SARS-CoV-2 infection. From the 5' RACE reads, TCRdb called clonotypes with MiXCR, one entry per CDR3 protein. This sample carries about 98,000 distinct CDR3 sequences, 14% of them seen once, and the ten largest clones take about 7.5%. Sequenced sample: whole blood. These receptors all stem from an adult who was a healthcare worker with PCR-confirmed SARS-CoV-2 infection or an uninfected control (not recorded which). CDR3s include the opening cysteine and the closing phenylalanine or tryptophan. A D gene is named only where the DNA matches it firmly. Size values are once, few and many counts, or a class for expanded clones, and some rows have none.

v_call: TRBV7-9
d_call: -
j_call: TRBJ2-1
clone_size: medium-sized
cdr3_nt: TGTGCCAGCAGCCCAATAACGACCAGGCGTAGCTACAATGAGCAGTTCTTC
cdr3_aa: CASSPITTRRSYNEQFF

v_call: TRBV28
d_call: TRBD2
j_call: TRBJ2-2
clone_size: few
cdr3_nt: TGTGCCACACCGGGACTAGCCACCGGGGAGCTGTTTTTT
cdr3_aa: CATPGLATGELFF

v_call: TRBV27
d_call: TRBD1
j_call: TRBJ1-1
clone_size: many
cdr3_nt: TGTGCCAGCAGTGCCGAACAGGGGGCAGATACTGAAGCTTTCTTT
cdr3_aa: CASSAEQGADTEAFF

v_call: TRBV2
d_call: -
j_call: TRBJ2-2
clone_size: few
cdr3_nt: TGTGCCAGCAGAGAGGAGGGGGCGAACGGGGAGCTGTTTTTT
cdr3_aa: CASREEGANGELFF

v_call: TRBV2
d_call: -
j_call: TRBJ2-1
clone_size: many
cdr3_nt: TGTGCCAGCAGTGACGCACAGGGGAGGACTGAGCAGTTCTTC
cdr3_aa: CASSDAQGRTEQFF

v_call: TRBV3-1
d_call: TRBD1
j_call: TRBJ2-2
clone_size: many
cdr3_nt: TGTGCCAGCAGCCAAGTTAGGGGGACAGCATACACCGGGGAGCTGTTTTTT
cdr3_aa: CASSQVRGTAYTGELFF

v_call: TRBV12-3/TRBV12-4
d_call: -
j_call: TRBJ1-6
clone_size: many
cdr3_nt: TGTGCCAGCAGTCCCGCCCGGGACGGCGGGGGACCCCTCCACTTT
cdr3_aa: CASSPARDGGGPLHF

v_call: TRBV4-1
d_call: -
j_call: TRBJ2-1
clone_size: -
cdr3_nt: TGCGCCAGCAGCCAAGGGAACGAGGATGAGCAGTTCTTC
cdr3_aa: CASSQGNEDEQFF

v_call: TRBV5-1
d_call: -
j_call: TRBJ1-2
clone_size: -
cdr3_nt: TGCGCCAGCAGCTTGGTACAGAATGGGGATGGCTACACCTTC
cdr3_aa: CASSLVQNGDGYTF

v_call: TRBV18
d_call: -
j_call: TRBJ1-2
clone_size: -
cdr3_nt: TGTGCCAGCTCACCAGTTCGTGAAGCTAACTATGGCTACACCTTC
cdr3_aa: CASSPVREANYGYTF

v_call: TRBV3-1
d_call: -
j_call: TRBJ2-7
clone_size: few
cdr3_nt: TGTGCCAGCAGCCAAGAGGCCGGACTCTCCTACGAGCAGTACTTC
cdr3_aa: CASSQEAGLSYEQYF

v_call: TRBV11-2
d_call: -
j_call: TRBJ2-5
clone_size: many
cdr3_nt: TGTGCCAGCAGCCCTTTCACTGCGGGGGAGACCCAGTACTTC
cdr3_aa: CASSPFTAGETQYF

v_call: TRBV5-1
d_call: -
j_call: TRBJ2-7
clone_size: -
cdr3_nt: TGCGCCAGCCGTGCCAGCGACAGGGAGCAGTACTTC
cdr3_aa: CASRASDREQYF

v_call: TRBV11-1
d_call: TRBD1
j_call: TRBJ1-6
clone_size: -
cdr3_nt: TGTGCCAGCAGCGCGACAGGGTGGAATTCACCCCTCCACTTT
cdr3_aa: CASSATGWNSPLHF

v_call: TRBV18
d_call: -
j_call: TRBJ2-7
clone_size: many
cdr3_nt: TGTGCCAGCTCACCACCTAACCCCCGGATGCAGTACTTC
cdr3_aa: CASSPPNPRMQYF

v_call: TRBV10-2
d_call: TRBD2
j_call: TRBJ2-1
clone_size: few
cdr3_nt: TGCGCCAGCAGTGAATCCTCTGGACTAGGCGAGCAGTTCTTC
cdr3_aa: CASSESSGLGEQFF

v_call: TRBV15
d_call: -
j_call: TRBJ2-7
clone_size: -
cdr3_nt: TGTGCCACCAGCAGGGGGTCCTACGAGCAGTACTTC
cdr3_aa: CATSRGSYEQYF

v_call: TRBV20-1
d_call: -
j_call: TRBJ2-2
clone_size: -
cdr3_nt: TGCAGTGCCCCGCACCCGTACAGGGCGAACACCGGGGAGCTGTTTTTT
cdr3_aa: CSAPHPYRANTGELFF

v_call: TRBV11-2
d_call: TRBD2
j_call: TRBJ2-7
clone_size: few
cdr3_nt: TGTGCCAGCAGCCCGCGGACTAGCGGCCAGAGCTCCTACGAGCAGTACTTC
cdr3_aa: CASSPRTSGQSSYEQYF

v_call: TRBV3-1
d_call: -
j_call: TRBJ1-2
clone_size: once
cdr3_nt: TGTGCCAGCAGTCAAACCGGGACGGTGAATGGCTACACCTTC
cdr3_aa: CASSQTGTVNGYTF

v_call: TRBV2
d_call: -
j_call: TRBJ2-2
clone_size: -
cdr3_nt: TGTGCCAGTTTGCACGGCGGGAACACCGGGGAGCTGTTTTTT
cdr3_aa: CASLHGGNTGELFF

v_call: TRBV18
d_call: -
j_call: TRBJ1-1
clone_size: few
cdr3_nt: TGTGCCAGCACGCAAGGTGCCGGCACTGAAGCTTTCTTT
cdr3_aa: CASTQGAGTEAFF

v_call: TRBV12-3/TRBV12-4
d_call: -
j_call: TRBJ1-4
clone_size: -
cdr3_nt: TGTGCCAGCACATTGGGGTATAATGAAAAACTGTTTTTT
cdr3_aa: CASTLGYNEKLFF

v_call: TRBV29-1
d_call: -
j_call: TRBJ2-2
clone_size: few
cdr3_nt: TGCAGCGCCGGGGAACCCAACACCGGGGAGCTGTTTTTT
cdr3_aa: CSAGEPNTGELFF

v_call: TRBV4-1
d_call: TRBD1
j_call: TRBJ2-1
clone_size: many
cdr3_nt: TGCGCCAGCAGCCAGTCCGGGACAGGGATAACTGAGCAGTTCTTC
cdr3_aa: CASSQSGTGITEQFF

v_call: TRBV3-1
d_call: TRBD1
j_call: TRBJ2-5
clone_size: -
cdr3_nt: TGTGCCAGCAGCCACCCGGACAGGGGCGAAGAGACCCAGTACTTC
cdr3_aa: CASSHPDRGEETQYF

v_call: TRBV28
d_call: -
j_call: TRBJ2-7
clone_size: -
cdr3_nt: TGTGCCAGCGGCTGGAGCTCCTACGAGCAGTACTTC
cdr3_aa: CASGWSSYEQYF

v_call: TRBV7-9
d_call: -
j_call: TRBJ2-1
clone_size: -
cdr3_nt: TGTGCCAGCAGCTTAGGATCGGAATGGCCCTACAATGAGCAGTTCTTC
cdr3_aa: CASSLGSEWPYNEQFF

v_call: TRBV30
d_call: -
j_call: TRBJ1-2
clone_size: -
cdr3_nt: TGTGCCTGGAGTCTCGAGGGTGGCTACACCTTC
cdr3_aa: CAWSLEGGYTF

v_call: TRBV11-2
d_call: -
j_call: TRBJ1-3
clone_size: many
cdr3_nt: TGTGCCAGCAGCCCTTGGGGGGGGAGCTCTGGAAACACCATATATTTT
cdr3_aa: CASSPWGGSSGNTIYF

v_call: TRBV12-3/TRBV12-4
d_call: TRBD1
j_call: TRBJ2-5
clone_size: few
cdr3_nt: TGTGCCAGCAGTTCAACAGGGGGCGCGGAGACCCAGTACTTC
cdr3_aa: CASSSTGGAETQYF

v_call: TRBV29-1
d_call: TRBD1
j_call: TRBJ1-2
clone_size: once
cdr3_nt: TGCAGCGTTATAACGGGACAGAGACTCTCCAACTATGGCTACACCTTC
cdr3_aa: CSVITGQRLSNYGYTF

v_call: TRBV6-1
d_call: -
j_call: TRBJ2-2
clone_size: -
cdr3_nt: TGTGCCAGCAGGACCACAGGGCGTCACGGGGAGCTGTTTTTT
cdr3_aa: CASRTTGRHGELFF

v_call: TRBV27
d_call: -
j_call: TRBJ1-5
clone_size: few
cdr3_nt: TGTGCCAGCAGTTTGGGACCCCATCAGCCCCAGCATTTT
cdr3_aa: CASSLGPHQPQHF

v_call: TRBV2
d_call: -
j_call: TRBJ2-7
clone_size: few
cdr3_nt: TGTGCCAGCAGTGGTCGGGGATCGTACTTC
cdr3_aa: CASSGRGSYF

v_call: TRBV5-1
d_call: -
j_call: TRBJ1-1
clone_size: -
cdr3_nt: TGCGCCAGCAGCTTGGGTGCAATGGGAGTGAACACTGAAGCTTTCTTT
cdr3_aa: CASSLGAMGVNTEAFF

v_call: TRBV5-1
d_call: TRBD2
j_call: TRBJ2-3
clone_size: few
cdr3_nt: TGCGCCAGCAGCCGCCGGACTAGCGGGAGTGGAACAGATACGCAGTATTTT
cdr3_aa: CASSRRTSGSGTDTQYF

v_call: TRBV5-4
d_call: TRBD2
j_call: TRBJ2-1
clone_size: few
cdr3_nt: TGTGCCAGCAGCTCGGAGTCTAGCGGGAGACGGAACAATGAGCAGTTCTTC
cdr3_aa: CASSSESSGRRNNEQFF

v_call: TRBV20-1
d_call: TRBD2
j_call: TRBJ2-1
clone_size: few
cdr3_nt: TGCAGTGCTGGCGGCGTCTCCACTAGCGGGACCTACAATGAGCAGTTCTTC
cdr3_aa: CSAGGVSTSGTYNEQFF

v_call: TRBV9
d_call: TRBD1
j_call: TRBJ2-5
clone_size: few
cdr3_nt: TGTGCCAGCAGCCCCCGTCAGGGGGTTATTAGAGAGACCCAGTACTTC
cdr3_aa: CASSPRQGVIRETQYF

v_call: TRBV12-3/TRBV12-4
d_call: TRBD1
j_call: TRBJ1-1
clone_size: few
cdr3_nt: TGTGCCAGCAGTCGACAGGGGTTGAACACTGAAGCTTTCTTT
cdr3_aa: CASSRQGLNTEAFF

v_call: TRBV5-4
d_call: -
j_call: TRBJ1-2
clone_size: -
cdr3_nt: TGTGCCAGCAGCTTGCAGGGTTACTATGGCTACACCTTC
cdr3_aa: CASSLQGYYGYTF

v_call: TRBV7-6
d_call: TRBD2
j_call: TRBJ2-5
clone_size: -
cdr3_nt: TGTGCCAGCAGCTTAGCCGGACTAGCGGAGGTCCAAGAGACCCAGTACTTC
cdr3_aa: CASSLAGLAEVQETQYF

v_call: TRBV11-2
d_call: TRBD2
j_call: TRBJ2-3
clone_size: once
cdr3_nt: TGTGCCAGCAGCTTAGGCGAGCGGGAGTACACAGATACGCAGTATTTT
cdr3_aa: CASSLGEREYTDTQYF

v_call: TRBV6-6
d_call: -
j_call: TRBJ1-2
clone_size: -
cdr3_nt: TGTGCCAGCAGTTACGGACAGAACTATGGCTACACCTTC
cdr3_aa: CASSYGQNYGYTF

v_call: TRBV2
d_call: -
j_call: TRBJ2-1
clone_size: few
cdr3_nt: TGTGCCATTCCGGGACTTCGGGGCAATGAGCAGTTCTTC
cdr3_aa: CAIPGLRGNEQFF

v_call: TRBV4-2
d_call: -
j_call: TRBJ1-1
clone_size: few
cdr3_nt: TGTGCCAGCAGCCAAGTGGAAGGGCTGGGGAACACTGAAGCTTTCTTT
cdr3_aa: CASSQVEGLGNTEAFF

v_call: TRBV12-3/TRBV12-4
d_call: -
j_call: TRBJ1-1
clone_size: few
cdr3_nt: TGTGCCAGCAGTTTCCGCAGGGTGGGTACTGAAGCTTTCTTT
cdr3_aa: CASSFRRVGTEAFF

v_call: TRBV5-8
d_call: TRBD1
j_call: TRBJ2-7
clone_size: once
cdr3_nt: TGTGCCAGCAGCCGGGACAGGGGGATGGAGCAGTACTTC
cdr3_aa: CASSRDRGMEQYF

v_call: TRBV29-1
d_call: -
j_call: TRBJ2-4
clone_size: -
cdr3_nt: TGCAGCGTTTCCGGGATCGGCAACATTCAGTACTTC
cdr3_aa: CSVSGIGNIQYF

v_call: TRBV10-3
d_call: -
j_call: TRBJ2-1
clone_size: -
cdr3_nt: TGTGCCGCCCGGCGGGACCTCAGCTCCTACAATGAGCAGTTCTTC
cdr3_aa: CAARRDLSSYNEQFF

v_call: TRBV3-1
d_call: -
j_call: TRBJ1-1
clone_size: few
cdr3_nt: TGTGCCAGCAGCCGTAGATCGGACGGCGTACGAGCTTTCTTT
cdr3_aa: CASSRRSDGVRAFF